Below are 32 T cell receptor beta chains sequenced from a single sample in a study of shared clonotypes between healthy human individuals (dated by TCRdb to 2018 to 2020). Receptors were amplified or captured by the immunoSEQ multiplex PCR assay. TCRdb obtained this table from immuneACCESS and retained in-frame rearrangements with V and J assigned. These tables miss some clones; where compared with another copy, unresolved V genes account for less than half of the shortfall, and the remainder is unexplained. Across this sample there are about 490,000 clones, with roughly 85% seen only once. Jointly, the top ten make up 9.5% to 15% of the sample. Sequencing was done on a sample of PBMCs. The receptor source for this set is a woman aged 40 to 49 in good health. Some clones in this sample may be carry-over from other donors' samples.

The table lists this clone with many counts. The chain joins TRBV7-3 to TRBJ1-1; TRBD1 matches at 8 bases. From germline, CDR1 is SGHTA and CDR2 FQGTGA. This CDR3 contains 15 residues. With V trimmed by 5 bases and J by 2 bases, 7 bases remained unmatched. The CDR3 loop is CASSLGTGFNTEAFF. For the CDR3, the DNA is TGTGCCAGCAGCCTAGGGACAGGATTCAACACTGAAGCTTTCTTT.

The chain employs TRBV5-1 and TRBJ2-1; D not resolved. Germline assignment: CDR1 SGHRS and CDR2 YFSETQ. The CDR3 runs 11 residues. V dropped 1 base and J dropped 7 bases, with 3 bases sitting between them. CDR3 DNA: TGCGCCAGCAGCTTGCATAATGAGCAGTTCTTC. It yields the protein CASSLHNEQFF.

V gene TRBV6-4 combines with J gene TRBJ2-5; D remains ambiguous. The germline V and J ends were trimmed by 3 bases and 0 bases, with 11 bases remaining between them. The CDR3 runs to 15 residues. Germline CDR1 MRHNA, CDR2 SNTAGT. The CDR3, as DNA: TGTGCCAGCAGTGAGGGAAAGGGCGACCAAGAGACCCAGTACTTC. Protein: CASSEGKGDQETQYF.

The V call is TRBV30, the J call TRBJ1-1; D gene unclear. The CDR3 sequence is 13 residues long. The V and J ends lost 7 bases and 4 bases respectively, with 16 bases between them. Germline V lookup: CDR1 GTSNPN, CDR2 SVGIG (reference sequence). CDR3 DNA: TGTGCCTCTCGCGTGGGTATGGTCACTGAAGCTTTCTTT. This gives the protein CASRVGMVTEAFF.

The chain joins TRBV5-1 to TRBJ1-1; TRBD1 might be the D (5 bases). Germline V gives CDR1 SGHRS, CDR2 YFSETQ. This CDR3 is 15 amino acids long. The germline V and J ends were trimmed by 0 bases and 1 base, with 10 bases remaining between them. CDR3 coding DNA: TGCGCCAGCAGCTTGGCTCGGGGGAAGAACACTGAAGCTTTCTTT. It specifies CASSLARGKNTEAFF.

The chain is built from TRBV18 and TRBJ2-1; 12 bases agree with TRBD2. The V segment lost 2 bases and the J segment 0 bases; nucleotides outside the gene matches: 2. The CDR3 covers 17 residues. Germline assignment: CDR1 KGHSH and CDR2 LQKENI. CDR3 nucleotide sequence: TGTGCCAGCTCACCAAAGGGACTAGCGGGCTCCTACAATGAGCAGTTCTTC. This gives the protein CASSPKGLAGSYNEQFF. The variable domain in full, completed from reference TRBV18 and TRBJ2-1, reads NAGVMQNPRHLVRRRGQEARLRCSPMKGHSHVYWYRQLPEEGLKFMVYLQKENIIDESGMPKERFSAEFPKEGPSILRIQQVVRGDSAAYFCASSPKGLAGSYNEQFFGPGTRLTVL.

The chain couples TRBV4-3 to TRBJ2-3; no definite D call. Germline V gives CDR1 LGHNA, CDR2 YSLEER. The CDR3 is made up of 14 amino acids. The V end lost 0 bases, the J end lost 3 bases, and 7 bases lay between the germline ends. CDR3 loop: CASSQDIRTDTQYF. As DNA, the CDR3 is TGCGCCAGCAGCCAAGATATTCGGACAGATACGCAGTATTTT.

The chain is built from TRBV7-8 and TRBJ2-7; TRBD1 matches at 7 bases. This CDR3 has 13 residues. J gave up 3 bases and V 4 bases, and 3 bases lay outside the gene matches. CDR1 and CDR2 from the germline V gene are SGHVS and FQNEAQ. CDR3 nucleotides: TGTGCCAGCAGCTACGACAGGGACTACGAGCAGTACTTC. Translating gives CASSYDRDYEQYF.

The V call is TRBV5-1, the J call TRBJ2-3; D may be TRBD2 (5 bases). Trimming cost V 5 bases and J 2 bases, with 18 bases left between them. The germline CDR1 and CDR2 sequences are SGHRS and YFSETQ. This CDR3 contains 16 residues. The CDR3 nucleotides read TGCGCCAGCAGTCATCCTAACGACGGACTCACAGATACGCAGTATTTT. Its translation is CASSHPNDGLTDTQYF.

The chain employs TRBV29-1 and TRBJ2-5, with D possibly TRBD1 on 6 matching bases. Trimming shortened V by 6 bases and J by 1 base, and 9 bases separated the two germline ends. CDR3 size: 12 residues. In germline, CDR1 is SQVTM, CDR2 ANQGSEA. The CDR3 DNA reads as TGCAGCGTGGGGGCGGCCCAAGAGACCCAGTACTTC. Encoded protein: CSVGAAQETQYF.

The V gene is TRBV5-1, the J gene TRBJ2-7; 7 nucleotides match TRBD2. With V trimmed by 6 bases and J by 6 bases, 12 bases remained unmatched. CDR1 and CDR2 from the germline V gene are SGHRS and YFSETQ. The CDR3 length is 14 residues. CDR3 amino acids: CASTPRAGDFEQYF. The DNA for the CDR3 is TGCGCCAGCACCCCCAGGGCGGGAGACTTCGAGCAGTACTTC.

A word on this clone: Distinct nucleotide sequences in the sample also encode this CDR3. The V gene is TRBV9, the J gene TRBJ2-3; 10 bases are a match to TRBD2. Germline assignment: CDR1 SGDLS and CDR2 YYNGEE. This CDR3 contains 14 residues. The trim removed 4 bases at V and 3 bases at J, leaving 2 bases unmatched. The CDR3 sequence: CASSPTSGTDTQYF. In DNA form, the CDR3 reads TGTGCCAGCAGCCCGACTAGCGGGACAGATACGCAGTATTTT.

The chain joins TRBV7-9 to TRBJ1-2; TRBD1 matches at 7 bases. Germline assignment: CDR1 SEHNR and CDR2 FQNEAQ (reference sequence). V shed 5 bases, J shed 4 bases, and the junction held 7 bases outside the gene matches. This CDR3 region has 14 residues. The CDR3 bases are TGTGCCAGCAGCCCCTCCCGGGACAGCTATGGCTACACCTTC. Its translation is CASSPSRDSYGYTF.

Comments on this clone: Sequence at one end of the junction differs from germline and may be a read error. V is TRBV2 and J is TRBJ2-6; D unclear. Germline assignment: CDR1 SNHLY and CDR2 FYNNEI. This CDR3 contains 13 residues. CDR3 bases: TGTGCCAGCAGTGAATCAGCCCTCGGGTCCCTGGGCTTC. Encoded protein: CASSESALGSLGF.

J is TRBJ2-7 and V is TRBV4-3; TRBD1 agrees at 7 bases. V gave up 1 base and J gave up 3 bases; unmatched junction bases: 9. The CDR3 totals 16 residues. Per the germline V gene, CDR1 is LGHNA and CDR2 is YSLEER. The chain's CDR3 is CASSQGRRTGLYEQYF. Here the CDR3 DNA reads TGCGCCAGCAGCCAAGGCAGGAGGACAGGTCTCTACGAGCAGTACTTC.

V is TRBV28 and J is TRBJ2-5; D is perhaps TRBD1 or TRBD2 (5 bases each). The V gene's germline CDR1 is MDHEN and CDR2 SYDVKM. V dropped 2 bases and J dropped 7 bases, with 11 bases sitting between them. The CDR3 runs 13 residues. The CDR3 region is CASSLGQGATQYF. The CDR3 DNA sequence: TGTGCCAGCAGTTTAGGGCAGGGAGCGACCCAGTACTTC.

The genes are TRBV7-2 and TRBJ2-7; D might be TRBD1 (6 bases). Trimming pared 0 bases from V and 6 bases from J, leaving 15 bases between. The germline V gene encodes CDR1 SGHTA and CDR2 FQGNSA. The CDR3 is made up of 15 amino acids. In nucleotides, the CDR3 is TGTGCCAGCAGCTTAGCTGTGTTACAGGGCGGCGAGCAGTACTTC. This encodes CASSLAVLQGGEQYF.

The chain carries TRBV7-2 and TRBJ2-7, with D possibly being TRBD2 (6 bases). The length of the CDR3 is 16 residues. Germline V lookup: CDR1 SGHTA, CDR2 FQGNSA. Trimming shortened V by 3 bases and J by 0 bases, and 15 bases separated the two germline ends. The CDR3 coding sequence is TGTGCCAGCAGCTTCCAGGGACTCCCTAGCTCCTACGAGCAGTACTTC. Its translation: CASSFQGLPSSYEQYF.

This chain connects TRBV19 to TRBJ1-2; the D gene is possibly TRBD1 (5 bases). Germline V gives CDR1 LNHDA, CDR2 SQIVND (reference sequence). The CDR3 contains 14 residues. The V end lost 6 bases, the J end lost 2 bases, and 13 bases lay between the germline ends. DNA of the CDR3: TGTGCCAGTAGCACCCAGGGCAGCAACTATGGCTACACCTTC. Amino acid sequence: CASSTQGSNYGYTF.

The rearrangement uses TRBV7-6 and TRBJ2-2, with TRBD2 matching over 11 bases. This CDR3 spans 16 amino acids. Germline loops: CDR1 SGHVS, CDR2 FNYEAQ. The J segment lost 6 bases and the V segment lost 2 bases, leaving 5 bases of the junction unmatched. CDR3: CASSLISGRAPGELFF. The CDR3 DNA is TGTGCCAGCAGCTTAATTAGCGGGAGGGCCCCCGGGGAGCTGTTTTTT. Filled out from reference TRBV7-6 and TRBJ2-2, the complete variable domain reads GAGVSQSPRYKVTKRGQDVALRCDPISGHVSLYWYRQALGQGPEFLTYFNYEAQQDKSGLPNDRFSAERPEGSISTLTIQRTEQRDSAMYRCASSLISGRAPGELFFGEGSRLTVL.

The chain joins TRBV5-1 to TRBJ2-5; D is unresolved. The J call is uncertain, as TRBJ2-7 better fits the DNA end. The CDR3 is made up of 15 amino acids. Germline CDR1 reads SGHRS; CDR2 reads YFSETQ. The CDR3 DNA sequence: TGCGCCAGCAGCTTGGTAGGAAGGTCTGGGTACGAGCAGTACTTC. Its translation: CASSLVGRSGYEQYF.

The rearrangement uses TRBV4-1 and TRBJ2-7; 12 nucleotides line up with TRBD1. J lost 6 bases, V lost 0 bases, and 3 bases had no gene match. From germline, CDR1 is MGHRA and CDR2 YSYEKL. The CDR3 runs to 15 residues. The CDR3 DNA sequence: TGCGCCAGCAGCCAAGAAGGGACAGGGGGCTCCGAGCAGTACTTC. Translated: CASSQEGTGGSEQYF.

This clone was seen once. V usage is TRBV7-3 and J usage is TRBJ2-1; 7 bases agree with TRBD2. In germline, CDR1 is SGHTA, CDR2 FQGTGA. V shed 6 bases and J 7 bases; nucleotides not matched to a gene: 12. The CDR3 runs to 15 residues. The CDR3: CASSRLAGVDNEQFF. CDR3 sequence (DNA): TGTGCCAGCAGTCGACTCGCGGGAGTCGATAATGAGCAGTTCTTC.

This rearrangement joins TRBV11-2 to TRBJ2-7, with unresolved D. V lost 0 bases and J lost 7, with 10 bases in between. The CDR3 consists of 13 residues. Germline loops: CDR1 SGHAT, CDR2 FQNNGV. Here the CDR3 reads CASSLDLDGEQYF. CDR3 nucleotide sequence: TGTGCCAGCAGCTTAGATCTAGACGGGGAGCAGTACTTC.

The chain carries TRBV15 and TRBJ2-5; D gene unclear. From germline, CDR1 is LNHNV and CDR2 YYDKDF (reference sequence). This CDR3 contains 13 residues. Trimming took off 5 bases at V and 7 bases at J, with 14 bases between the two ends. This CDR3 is CATSAWPGGTQYF. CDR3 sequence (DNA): TGTGCCACCAGCGCCTGGCCGGGCGGGACCCAGTACTTC.

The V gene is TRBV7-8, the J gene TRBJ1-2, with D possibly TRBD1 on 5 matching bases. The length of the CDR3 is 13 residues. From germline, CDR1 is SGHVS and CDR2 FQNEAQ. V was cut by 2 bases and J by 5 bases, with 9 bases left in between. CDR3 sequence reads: CASSLNQGYGYTF. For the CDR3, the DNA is TGTGCCAGCAGCTTAAATCAGGGATATGGCTACACCTTC.

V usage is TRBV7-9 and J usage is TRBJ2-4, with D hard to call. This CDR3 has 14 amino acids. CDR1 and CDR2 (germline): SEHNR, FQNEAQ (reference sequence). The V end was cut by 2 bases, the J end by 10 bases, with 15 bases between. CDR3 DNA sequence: TGTGCCAGCAGCTTATTATCTGCGGACCGAATTCAGTACTTC. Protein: CASSLLSADRIQYF.

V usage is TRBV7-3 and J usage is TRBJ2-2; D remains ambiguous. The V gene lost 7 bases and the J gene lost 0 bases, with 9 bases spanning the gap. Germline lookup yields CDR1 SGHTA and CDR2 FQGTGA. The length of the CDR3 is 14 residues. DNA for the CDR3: TGTGCCAGCAAGGACGGTTCGAACACCGGGGAGCTGTTTTTT. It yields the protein CASKDGSNTGELFF.

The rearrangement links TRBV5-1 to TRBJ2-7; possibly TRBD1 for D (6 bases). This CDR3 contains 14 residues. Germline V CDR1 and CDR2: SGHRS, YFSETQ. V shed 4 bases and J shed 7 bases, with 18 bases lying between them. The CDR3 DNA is TGCGCCAGCAGCCCTCTCCCGGGACAACCAGAGCAGTACTTC. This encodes CASSPLPGQPEQYF.

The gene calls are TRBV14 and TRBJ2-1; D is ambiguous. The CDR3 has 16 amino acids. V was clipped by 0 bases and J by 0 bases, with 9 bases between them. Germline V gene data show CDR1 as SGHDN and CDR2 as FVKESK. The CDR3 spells CASSQDWESSYNEQFF. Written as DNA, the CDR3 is TGTGCCAGCAGCCAAGATTGGGAAAGCTCCTACAATGAGCAGTTCTTC.

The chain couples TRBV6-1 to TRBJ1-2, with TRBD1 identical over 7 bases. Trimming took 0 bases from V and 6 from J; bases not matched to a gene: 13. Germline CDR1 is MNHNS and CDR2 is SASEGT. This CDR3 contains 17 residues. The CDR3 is CASSEAVGGTEGDGYTF. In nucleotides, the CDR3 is TGTGCCAGCAGTGAAGCGGTGGGGGGGACAGAAGGCGATGGCTACACCTTC.

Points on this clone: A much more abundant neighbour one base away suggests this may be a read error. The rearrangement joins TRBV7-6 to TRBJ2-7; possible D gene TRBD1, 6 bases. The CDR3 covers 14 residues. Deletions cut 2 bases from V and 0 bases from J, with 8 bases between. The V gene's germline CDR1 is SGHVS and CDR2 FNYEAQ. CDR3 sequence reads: CASSLQGTSYEQYF. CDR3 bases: TGTGCCAGCAGCTTACAGGGGACCTCCTACGAGCAGTACTTC.